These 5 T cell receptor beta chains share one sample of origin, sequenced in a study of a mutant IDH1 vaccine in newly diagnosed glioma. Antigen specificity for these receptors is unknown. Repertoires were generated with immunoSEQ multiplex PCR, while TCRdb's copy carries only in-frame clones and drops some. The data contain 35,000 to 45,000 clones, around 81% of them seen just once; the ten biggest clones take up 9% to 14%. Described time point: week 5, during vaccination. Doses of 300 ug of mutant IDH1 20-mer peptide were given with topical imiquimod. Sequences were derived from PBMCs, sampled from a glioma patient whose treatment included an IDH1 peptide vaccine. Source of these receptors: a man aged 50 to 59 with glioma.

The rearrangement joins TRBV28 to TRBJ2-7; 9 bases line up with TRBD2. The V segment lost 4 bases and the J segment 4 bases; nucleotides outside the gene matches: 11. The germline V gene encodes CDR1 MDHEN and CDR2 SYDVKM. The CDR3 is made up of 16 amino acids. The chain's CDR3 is CASSSTRRLADYEQYF. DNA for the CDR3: TGTGCCAGCAGTTCAACTCGAAGACTAGCGGATTACGAGCAGTACTTC. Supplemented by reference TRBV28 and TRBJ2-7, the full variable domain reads DVKVTQSSRYLVKRTGEKVFLECVQDMDHENMFWYRQDPGLGLRLIYFSYDVKMKEKGDIPEGYSVSREKKERFSLILESASTNQTSMYLCASSSTRRLADYEQYFGPGTRLTVT.

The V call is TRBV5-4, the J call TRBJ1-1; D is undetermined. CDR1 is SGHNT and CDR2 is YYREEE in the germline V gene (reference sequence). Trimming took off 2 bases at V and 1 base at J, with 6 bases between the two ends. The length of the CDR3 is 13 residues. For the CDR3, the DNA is TGTGCCAGCAGCTTTGGCAAGAACACTGAAGCTTTCTTT. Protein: CASSFGKNTEAFF.

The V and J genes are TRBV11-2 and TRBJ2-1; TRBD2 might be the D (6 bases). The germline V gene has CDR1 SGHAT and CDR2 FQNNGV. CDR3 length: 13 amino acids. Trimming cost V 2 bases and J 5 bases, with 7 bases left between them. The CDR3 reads CASSLRGNNEQFF. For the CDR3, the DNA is TGTGCCAGCAGCTTACGGGGGAACAATGAGCAGTTCTTC.

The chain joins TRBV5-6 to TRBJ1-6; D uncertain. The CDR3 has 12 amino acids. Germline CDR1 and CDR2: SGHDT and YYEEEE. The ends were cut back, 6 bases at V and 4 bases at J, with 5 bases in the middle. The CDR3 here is CASTGYNSPLHF. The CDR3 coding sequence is TGTGCCAGCACAGGATATAATTCACCCCTCCACTTT.

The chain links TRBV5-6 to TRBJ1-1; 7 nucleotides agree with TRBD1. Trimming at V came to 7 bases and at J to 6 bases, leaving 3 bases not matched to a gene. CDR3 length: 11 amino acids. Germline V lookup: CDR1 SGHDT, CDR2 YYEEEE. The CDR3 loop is CASQGGSEAFF. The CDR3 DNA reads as TGTGCCAGCCAAGGGGGCTCTGAAGCTTTCTTT.